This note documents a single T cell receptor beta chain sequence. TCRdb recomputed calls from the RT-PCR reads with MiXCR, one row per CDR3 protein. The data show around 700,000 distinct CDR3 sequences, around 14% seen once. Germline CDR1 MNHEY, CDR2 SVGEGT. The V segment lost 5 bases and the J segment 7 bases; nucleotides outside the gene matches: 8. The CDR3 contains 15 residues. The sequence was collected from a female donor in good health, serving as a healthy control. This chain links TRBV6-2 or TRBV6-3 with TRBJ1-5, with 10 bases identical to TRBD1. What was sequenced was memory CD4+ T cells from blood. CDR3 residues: CASSRPGTGEQPQHF. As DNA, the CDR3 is TGTGCCAGCAGTCGTCCCGGGACAGGGGAACAGCCCCAGCATTTT.